The text below deals with one TCR beta chain. The sample is drawn from a study of blood T cell repertoires in COVID-19. Study-wide context: COVID-19 samples, acute and convalescent, were from the United States, Italy and Spain. PBMCs, B-cell-depleted T cells, or T cells provided the cDNA or gDNA that made up the material.

Original analysis: Reference gene primers were amplified, and this amplification served to estimate nucleated cell counts. The repertoire was sequenced with immunoSEQ multiplex PCR; TCRdb's copy has only in-frame clones and lacks some. V and J calls and clone size are those listed in that table; D and trimming were worked out from the DNA. The table shows about 270,000 clones, with approximately 81% occurring only once. Trimming took 0 bases from V and 1 from J; bases not matched to a gene: 3. The CDR3 is 15 amino acids. Germline V gene sequence: CDR1 SGHRS, CDR2 YFSETQ. The V and J genes are TRBV5-1 and TRBJ1-1, with 7 nucleotides matching TRBD1. Sample: peripheral blood. The receptor was derived from a woman aged 18 to 35 with acute or convalescent COVID-19. This CDR3 is CASSLERTGNTEAFF. Here the CDR3 DNA reads TGCGCCAGCAGCTTGGAAAGGACAGGGAACACTGAAGCTTTCTTT.